The 8 T cell receptor beta chains reported below all come from one sample, sequenced in a study of T cell responses to AZD1222 COVID-19 vaccine. Some clones are missing from TCRdb's copy, which holds only in-frame ones; the method was immunoSEQ multiplex PCR. The sample carries roughly 200,000 clones, 90% to 95% recorded once. The sample was peripheral blood, taken on day 0 of MenACWY control vaccination. These TCRs come from an adult in good health.

Concerning this clone: The junction departs from germline at one end; a sequencing error may be responsible. The V gene is TRBV7-9, the J gene TRBJ1-1; the D gene is possibly TRBD1 (6 bases). The length of the CDR3 is 11 residues. CDR1 SEHNR and CDR2 FQNEAQ come from the germline V gene (reference sequence). The CDR3 reads CASSLDRPSLF. The CDR3, as DNA: TGTGCCAGCAGCCTCGACAGGCCCTCCTTATTT. The variable domain in full, completed from reference TRBV7-9 and TRBJ1-1, reads DTGVSQNPRHKITKRGQNVTFRCDPISEHNRLYWYRQTLGQGPEFLTYFQNEAQLEKSRLLSDRFSAERPKGSFSTLEIQRTEQGDSAMYLCASSLDRPSLFGQGTRLTVV.

This clone was picked up a small number of times. The genes are TRBV30 and TRBJ2-7; TRBD2 matches 11 bases. Losses at the gene ends were 2 bases for V and 3 bases for J; bases not matched to a gene: 3. Germline V gene sequence: CDR1 GTSNPN, CDR2 SVGIG (reference sequence). The length of the CDR3 is 14 residues. CDR3 nucleotides: TGTGCCTGGAGTAGACTAGCGGGGCTCTACGAGCAGTACTTC. Protein: CAWSRLAGLYEQYF.

The V and J genes are TRBV3-1 (or the pseudogene TRBV3-2) and TRBJ2-5, with 14 bases matching TRBD2. Per germline, CDR1 LGHDT and CDR2 YNNKEL (reference sequence). The CDR3 covers 16 residues. J was trimmed by 2 bases and V by 4 bases; bases with no gene match: 3. CDR3: CASSPGTSGGQETQYF. In nucleotides, the CDR3 is TGTGCCAGCAGCCCTGGGACTAGCGGGGGTCAAGAGACCCAGTACTTC.

V and J are TRBV5-1 and TRBJ2-1; tentative D call: TRBD2 (5 bases). Per the germline V gene, CDR1 is SGHRS and CDR2 is YFSETQ. The V end was cut by 3 bases, the J end by 8 bases, with 9 bases between. The CDR3 is made up of 12 amino acids. The CDR3 sequence: CASSSPGDEQFF. Written as DNA, the CDR3 is TGCGCCAGCAGCTCCCCCGGGGATGAGCAGTTCTTC.

The rearrangement links TRBV4-2 to TRBJ1-4; maybe TRBD1 (5 bases). This CDR3 is 16 amino acids long. Germline V gene data show CDR1 as LGHNA and CDR2 as YNFKEQ. Trimming removed 0 bases from V and 7 bases from J, with 15 bases in between. The CDR3 nucleotides read TGTGCCAGCAGCCAAGATTTCGGGTCAGGGCGTGAAAAACTGTTTTTT. Amino acid sequence: CASSQDFGSGREKLFF.

This clone was seen more than once but under ten times. The rearrangement links TRBV28 to TRBJ1-5; D uncertain. CDR1 and CDR2 (germline): MDHEN, SYDVKM. The ends were cut back, 6 bases at V and 3 bases at J, with 6 bases in the middle. The CDR3 runs to 12 residues. The CDR3 region is CASSRYNQPQHF. The DNA of the CDR3 is TGTGCCAGCAGCAGGTACAATCAGCCCCAGCATTTT.

This sequence joins TRBV7-9 and TRBJ2-1; D may match TRBD1 or TRBD2 (5 bases each). Germline V gene lookup returns CDR1 SEHNR and CDR2 FQNEAQ (reference sequence). V lost 4 bases to trimming and J lost 11 bases, with 9 bases between them. The CDR3 loop spans 11 amino acids. The CDR3: CASSSGTKQFF. The CDR3 DNA is TGTGCCAGCAGCTCCGGGACGAAGCAGTTCTTC.

J is TRBJ1-2 and V is TRBV6-6, with D uncertain. This CDR3 spans 14 amino acids. The germline V gene has CDR1 MNHNY and CDR2 SVGAGI (reference sequence). Deletions cut 5 bases from V and 5 bases from J, with 15 bases between. The CDR3 nucleotides read TGTGCCAGCAGTCCCCTAGGCGGAGGATATGGCTACACCTTC. Translated, it gives CASSPLGGGYGYTF.